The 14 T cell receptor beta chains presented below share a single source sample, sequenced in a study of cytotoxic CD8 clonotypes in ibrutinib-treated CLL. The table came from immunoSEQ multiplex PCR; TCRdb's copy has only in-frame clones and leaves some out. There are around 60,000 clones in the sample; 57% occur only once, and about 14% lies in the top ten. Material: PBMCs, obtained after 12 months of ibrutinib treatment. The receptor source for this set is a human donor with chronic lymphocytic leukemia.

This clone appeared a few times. The CDR3 DNA reads TGTGCCAGTAGCGGCACATGGACCGGGGAGCTGTTTTTT. The encoded protein is CASSGTWTGELFF. The V call is TRBV19, the J call TRBJ2-2; D gene uncertain. The CDR3 is made up of 13 amino acids. Trimming pared 6 bases from V and 5 bases from J, leaving 10 bases between. Per the germline V gene, CDR1 is LNHDA and CDR2 is SQIVND (reference sequence).

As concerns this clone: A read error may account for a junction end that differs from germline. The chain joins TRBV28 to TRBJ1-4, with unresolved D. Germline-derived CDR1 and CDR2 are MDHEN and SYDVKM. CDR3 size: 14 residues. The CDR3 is CATSPDGLNEKLFF. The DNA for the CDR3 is TGTGCCACCAGTCCGGACGGGTTAAATGAAAAACTGTTTTTT.

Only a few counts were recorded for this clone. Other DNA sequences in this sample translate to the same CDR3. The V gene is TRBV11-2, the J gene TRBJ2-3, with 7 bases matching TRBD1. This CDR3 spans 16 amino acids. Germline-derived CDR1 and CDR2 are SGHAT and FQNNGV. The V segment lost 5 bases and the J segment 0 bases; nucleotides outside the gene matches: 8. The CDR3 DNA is TGTGCCAGCAGCCCCCGGAAGGACAGGAGCACAGATACGCAGTATTTT. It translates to CASSPRKDRSTDTQYF.

The CDR3 DNA reads TGTGCCAGCAGCAAAGAGTTCCGGAATCAGCCCCAGCATTTT. Its translation: CASSKEFRNQPQHF. The chain links TRBV21-1 to TRBJ1-5. TRBV21-1 is an annotated pseudogene. This CDR3 is built from 14 residues.

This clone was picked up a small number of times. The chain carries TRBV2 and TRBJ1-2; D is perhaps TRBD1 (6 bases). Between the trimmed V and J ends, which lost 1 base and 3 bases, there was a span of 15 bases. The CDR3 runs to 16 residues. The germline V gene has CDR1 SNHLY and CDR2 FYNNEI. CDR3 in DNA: TGTGCCAGCAGTGAAGGGTTAGGGGGACGATACTATGGCTACACCTTC. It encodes CASSEGLGGRYYGYTF.

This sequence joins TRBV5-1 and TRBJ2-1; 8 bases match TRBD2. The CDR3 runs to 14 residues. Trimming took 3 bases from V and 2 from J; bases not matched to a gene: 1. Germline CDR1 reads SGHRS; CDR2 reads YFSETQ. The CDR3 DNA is TGCGCCAGCAGCTGGCGGGAGGCCTACAATGAGCAGTTCTTC. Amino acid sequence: CASSWREAYNEQFF.

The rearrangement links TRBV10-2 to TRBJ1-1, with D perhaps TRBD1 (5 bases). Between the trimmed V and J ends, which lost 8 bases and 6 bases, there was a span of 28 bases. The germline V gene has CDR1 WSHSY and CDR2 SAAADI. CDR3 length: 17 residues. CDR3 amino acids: CASRLPGPAFRTPEAFF. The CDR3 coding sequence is TGCGCCAGCCGTTTACCGGGACCGGCTTTTCGAACCCCTGAAGCTTTCTTT.

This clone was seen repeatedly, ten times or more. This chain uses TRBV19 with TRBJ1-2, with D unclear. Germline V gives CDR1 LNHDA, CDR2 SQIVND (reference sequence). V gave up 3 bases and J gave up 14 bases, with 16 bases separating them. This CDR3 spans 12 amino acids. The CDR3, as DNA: TGTGCCAGTAGTATCGCAGACACGTCTAGGACCTTC. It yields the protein CASSIADTSRTF.

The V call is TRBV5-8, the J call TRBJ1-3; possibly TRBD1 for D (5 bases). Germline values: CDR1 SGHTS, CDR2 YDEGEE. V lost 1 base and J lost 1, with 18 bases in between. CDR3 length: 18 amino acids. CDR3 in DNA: TGTGCCAGCAGCTTGAGGGCAGGGCTGAGTTATTCTGGAAACACCATATATTTT. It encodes CASSLRAGLSYSGNTIYF.

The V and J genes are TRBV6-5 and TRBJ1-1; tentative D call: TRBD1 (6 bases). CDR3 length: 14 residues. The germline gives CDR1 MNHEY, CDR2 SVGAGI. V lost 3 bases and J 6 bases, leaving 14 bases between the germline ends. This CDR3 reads CASSYNREFPEAFF. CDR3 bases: TGTGCCAGCAGTTATAACAGGGAGTTTCCTGAAGCTTTCTTT.

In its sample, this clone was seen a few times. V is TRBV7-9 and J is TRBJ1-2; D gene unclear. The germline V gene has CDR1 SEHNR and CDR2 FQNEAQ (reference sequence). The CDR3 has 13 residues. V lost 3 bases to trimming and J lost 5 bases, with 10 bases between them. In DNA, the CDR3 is TGTGCCAGCAGCTTTGACTTCGATTATGGCTACACCTTC. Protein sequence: CASSFDFDYGYTF. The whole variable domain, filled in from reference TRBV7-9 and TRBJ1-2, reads DTGVSQNPRHKITKRGQNVTFRCDPISEHNRLYWYRQTLGQGPEFLTYFQNEAQLEKSRLLSDRFSAERPKGSFSTLEIQRTEQGDSAMYLCASSFDFDYGYTFGSGTRLTVV.

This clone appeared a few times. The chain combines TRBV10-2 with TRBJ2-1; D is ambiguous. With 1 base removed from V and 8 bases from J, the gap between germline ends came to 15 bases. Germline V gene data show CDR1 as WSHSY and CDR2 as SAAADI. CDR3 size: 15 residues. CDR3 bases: TGCGCCAGCAGTGAGTTTGTGGCCATCGAGGATGAGCAGTTCTTC. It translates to CASSEFVAIEDEQFF.

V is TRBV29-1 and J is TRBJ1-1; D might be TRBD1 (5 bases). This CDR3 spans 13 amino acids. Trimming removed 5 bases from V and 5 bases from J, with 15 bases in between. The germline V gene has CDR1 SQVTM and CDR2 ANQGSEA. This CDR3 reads CSVLDGGGTEAFF. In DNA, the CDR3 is TGCAGCGTTCTCGATGGGGGGGGAACTGAAGCTTTCTTT.

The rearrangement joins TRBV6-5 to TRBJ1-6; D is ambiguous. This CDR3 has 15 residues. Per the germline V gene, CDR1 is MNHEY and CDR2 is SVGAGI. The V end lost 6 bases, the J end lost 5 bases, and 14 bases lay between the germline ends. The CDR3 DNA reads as TGTGCCAGCAGCACAAGGCAGGCCAATAATTCACCCCTCCACTTT. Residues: CASSTRQANNSPLHF.